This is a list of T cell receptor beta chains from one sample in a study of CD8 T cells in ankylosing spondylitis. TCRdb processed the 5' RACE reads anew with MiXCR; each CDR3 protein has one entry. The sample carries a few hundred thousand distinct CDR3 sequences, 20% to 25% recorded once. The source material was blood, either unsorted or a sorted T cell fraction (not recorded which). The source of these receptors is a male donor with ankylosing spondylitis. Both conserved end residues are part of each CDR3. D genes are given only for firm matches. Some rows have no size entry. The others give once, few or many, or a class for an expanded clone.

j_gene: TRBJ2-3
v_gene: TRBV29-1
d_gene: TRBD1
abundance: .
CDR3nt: TGCAGCGTCGACAGGGGGCGAGCAGATACGCAGTATTTT
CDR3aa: CSVDRGRADTQYF

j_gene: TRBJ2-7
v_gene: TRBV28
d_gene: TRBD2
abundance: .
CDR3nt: TGTGCCAGCACCGCGGGACTAGCGGGAGCTCAGGAGCAGTACTTC
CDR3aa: CASTAGLAGAQEQYF

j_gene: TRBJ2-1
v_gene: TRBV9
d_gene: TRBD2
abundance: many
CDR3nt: TGTGCCAGCAGTGGACTAGACTACTCCTACAATGAGCAGTTCTTC
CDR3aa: CASSGLDYSYNEQFF

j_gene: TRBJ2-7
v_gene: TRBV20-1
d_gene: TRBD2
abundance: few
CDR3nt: TGCAGTGCTAGAGGGGGGACTAGCGGAATTGCCTACGAGCAGTACTTC
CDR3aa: CSARGGTSGIAYEQYF

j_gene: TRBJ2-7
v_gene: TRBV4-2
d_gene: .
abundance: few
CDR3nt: TGTGCCAGCAGCCAAGATTCCCACGCGGAGGCCCCAAGGGAGGAGCAGTACTTC
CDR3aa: CASSQDSHAEAPREEQYF

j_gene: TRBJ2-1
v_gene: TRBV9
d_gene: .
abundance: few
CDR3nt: TGTGCCAGCAGCGTAGAAGGATTTAGCAATGAGCAGTTCTTC
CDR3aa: CASSVEGFSNEQFF

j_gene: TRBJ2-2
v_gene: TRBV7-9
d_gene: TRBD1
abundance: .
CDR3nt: TGTGCCAGCAGCTTGGGGACAGTGGGACACACCGGGGAGCTGTTTTTT
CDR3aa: CASSLGTVGHTGELFF

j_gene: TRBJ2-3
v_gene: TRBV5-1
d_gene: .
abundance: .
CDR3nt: TGCGCCAGCAGCTTGGCCCTGGGGGTCAGCACAGATACGCAGTATTTT
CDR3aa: CASSLALGVSTDTQYF

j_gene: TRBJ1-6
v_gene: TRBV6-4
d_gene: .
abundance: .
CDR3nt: TGTGCCAGCAGTGACTCCAGGGATTCACCCCTCCACTTT
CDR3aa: CASSDSRDSPLHF

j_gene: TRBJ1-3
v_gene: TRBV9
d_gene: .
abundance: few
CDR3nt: TGTGCCAGCAGTACACAGGACAGCTCTGGAAACACCATATATTTT
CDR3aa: CASSTQDSSGNTIYF

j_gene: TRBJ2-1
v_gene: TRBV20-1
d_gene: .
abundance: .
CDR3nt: TGCAGTGCCTCATGGCGAGCGCAGAGCTCCTACAATGAGCAGTTCTTC
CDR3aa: CSASWRAQSSYNEQFF

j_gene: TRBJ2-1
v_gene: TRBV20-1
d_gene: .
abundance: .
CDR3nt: TGCAGTGCTAGTCCGCGGGACCCCAATGAGCAGTTCTTC
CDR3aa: CSASPRDPNEQFF